Listed here are 22 T cell receptor beta chains from one sample, sequenced in a study of cytomegalovirus exposure and HLA in healthy donors. Vbeta (60) and Jbeta (13) primers were used in the PCR. TCRdb's copy holds only in-frame clones and misses some; the assay was immunoSEQ multiplex PCR. The data hold around 190,000 clones, with about 86% observed a single time. Sequenced sample: PBMCs. These receptors all stem from a woman in her twenties or thirties in good health and CMV-seronegative.

The chain couples TRBV6-1 to TRBJ2-5, with D perhaps TRBD2 (5 bases). Germline CDR1 MNHNS, CDR2 SASEGT. Trimming took off 5 bases at V and 5 bases at J, with 9 bases between the two ends. The CDR3 extends over 12 amino acids. This CDR3 reads CASSRRGETQYF. CDR3 coding DNA: TGTGCCAGCAGTCGACGAGGGGAGACCCAGTACTTC.

The chain recombines TRBV19 with TRBJ2-2; perhaps TRBD1 as D (6 bases). Trimming took 5 bases from V and 1 from J, leaving 8 bases between them. The CDR3 loop spans 14 amino acids. CDR1 is LNHDA and CDR2 is SQIVND in the germline V gene (reference sequence). This CDR3 is CASSSTGNTGELFF. The CDR3 DNA is TGTGCCAGTAGTTCGACAGGGAACACCGGGGAGCTGTTTTTT.

The genes are TRBV19 and TRBJ2-3; 11 bases match TRBD2. CDR1 is LNHDA and CDR2 is SQIVND in the germline V gene (reference sequence). The CDR3 runs 15 residues. J lost 0 bases, V lost 7 bases, and 3 bases had no gene match. CDR3 nucleotide sequence: TGTGCCAGTACCGGGACTAGCGGAAGCACAGATACGCAGTATTTT. Translated, it gives CASTGTSGSTDTQYF.

This clone was observed a handful of times. The chain couples TRBV5-7 to TRBJ2-7; D uncertain. TRBV5-7 has ORF status, its function being uncertain. V shed 1 base and J shed 4 bases, with 6 bases lying between them. The CDR3 runs to 12 residues. CDR3 nucleotide sequence: TGTGCCAGCAGCTTGTTCGGGTACGAGCAGTACTTC. Amino acid sequence: CASSLFGYEQYF.

Only one count was recorded for this clone. V and J are TRBV5-1 and TRBJ2-5; 11 bases are shared with TRBD2. This CDR3 spans 16 amino acids. V lost 2 bases and J lost 2; bases outside the gene matches: 5. CDR1 is SGHRS, CDR2 YFSETQ, per germline. CDR3 residues: CASSFPLAGGQETQYF. CDR3 nucleotides: TGCGCCAGCAGCTTCCCTCTAGCGGGGGGACAAGAGACCCAGTACTTC.

CDR3 DNA: TGTGCCAGCAGTTATGGGGGGGGAGGCCAGCCCCAGCATTTT. Translating gives CASSYGGGGQPQHF. This chain links TRBV28 with TRBJ1-5; D possibly corresponds to TRBD1 (5 bases). V was shortened by 4 bases and J by 7 bases, with 14 bases between the two germline ends. CDR3 length: 14 residues. Germline-derived CDR1 and CDR2 are MDHEN and SYDVKM.

The V call is TRBV29-1, the J call TRBJ1-2; 8 nucleotides match TRBD1. V shed 5 bases, J shed 5 bases, and the junction held 7 bases outside the gene matches. CDR3 size: 13 residues. CDR1 SQVTM and CDR2 ANQGSEA come from the germline V gene. This CDR3 reads CSVPRTGMYGYTF. The CDR3 bases are TGCAGCGTTCCAAGGACAGGGATGTATGGCTACACCTTC.

The CDR3 bases are TGTGCCAGCACCTCGTGGGGCCCTACGGCCTACGAGCAGTACTTC. It codes for CASTSWGPTAYEQYF. The V gene is TRBV6-1, the J gene TRBJ2-7; D perhaps matches TRBD1 (5 bases). The CDR3 is 15 amino acids. Germline V lookup: CDR1 MNHNS, CDR2 SASEGT. V shed 7 bases and J shed 2 bases, with 18 bases lying between them.

V usage is TRBV7-2 and J usage is TRBJ1-3, with a weak D call TRBD1 (5 bases). Germline V CDR1 and CDR2: SGHTA, FQGNSA. V was clipped by 3 bases and J by 2 bases, with 8 bases between them. The CDR3 is made up of 14 amino acids. CDR3 amino acids: CASSFLRAGNTIYF. As DNA, the CDR3 is TGTGCCAGCAGCTTTCTCAGGGCTGGAAACACCATATATTTT.

DNA of the CDR3: TGTGCCAGCAGGGGGGGGTATGAGGATTGGAGTGGCTACACCTTC. Its translation is CASRGGYEDWSGYTF. The chain combines TRBV28 with TRBJ1-2; D may be TRBD1 (5 bases). Trimming removed 6 bases from V and 7 bases from J, with 21 bases in between. Germline V lookup: CDR1 MDHEN, CDR2 SYDVKM. This CDR3 contains 15 residues.

The count of this clone is one. CDR3 protein: CASSLEGGTVYEQYF. In DNA form, the CDR3 reads TGCGCCAGCAGCTTGGAGGGTGGGACAGTCTACGAGCAGTACTTC. The genes are TRBV5-1 and TRBJ2-7; 7 bases map to TRBD1. Germline CDR1 is SGHRS and CDR2 is YFSETQ. Trimming took 0 bases from V and 3 from J; bases not matched to a gene: 6. The CDR3 is 15 amino acids. The full variable domain, with the rest looked up from reference TRBV5-1 and TRBJ2-7, is KAGVTQTPRYLIKTRGQQVTLSCSPISGHRSVSWYQQTPGQGLQFLFEYFSETQRNKGNFPGRFSGRQFSNSRSEMNVSTLELGDSALYLCASSLEGGTVYEQYFGPGTRLTVT.

The rearrangement links TRBV6-5 to TRBJ2-1; 8 bases agree with TRBD2. Germline values: CDR1 MNHEY, CDR2 SVGAGI. After removal of 10 bases from V and 5 bases from J, the junction contained 7 bases not matched to a gene. The CDR3 length is 13 residues. This CDR3 reads CAILADKHNEQFF. The CDR3 DNA sequence: TGTGCCATACTAGCGGATAAGCACAATGAGCAGTTCTTC.

The chain links TRBV5-1 to TRBJ2-7; 12 bases agree with TRBD1. This CDR3 has 15 residues. Trimming cost V 4 bases and J 7 bases; bases outside gene matches: 9. The germline V gene encodes CDR1 SGHRS and CDR2 YFSETQ. This CDR3 reads CASSDPGQGAKEQYF. CDR3 nucleotide sequence: TGCGCCAGCAGCGATCCGGGACAGGGGGCGAAAGAGCAGTACTTC.

The J gene is TRBJ1-4, the V gene TRBV2, with 9 bases lining up with TRBD1. With 6 bases clipped from V and 8 bases from J, the junction kept 1 base outside the gene matches. Germline CDR1 SNHLY, CDR2 FYNNEI. This CDR3 comprises 12 residues. The CDR3, as DNA: TGTGCCAGCAGAGGACAGGGGGAAAAACTGTTTTTT. Protein sequence: CASRGQGEKLFF.

The CDR3 reads CASSRADDEQFF. In DNA form, the CDR3 reads TGTGCCAGCAGCCGAGCGGACGATGAGCAGTTCTTC. The chain employs TRBV7-9 and TRBJ2-1, with a possible D match to TRBD2 (5 bases). The CDR3 runs 12 residues. Per germline, CDR1 SEHNR and CDR2 FQNEAQ (reference sequence). Trimming left V 5 bases short and J 8 bases short, with 10 bases between.

This rearrangement joins TRBV11-2 to TRBJ2-1; D is ambiguous. This CDR3 comprises 14 residues. The V end lost 0 bases, the J end lost 4 bases, and 7 bases lay between the germline ends. Germline V gene data show CDR1 as SGHAT and CDR2 as FQNNGV. CDR3 coding DNA: TGTGCCAGCAGCTTAGAGCCGCAGTACAATGAGCAGTTCTTC. Translation: CASSLEPQYNEQFF.

The rearrangement joins TRBV5-1 to TRBJ2-5, with D maybe TRBD1 (6 bases). CDR3 length equals 18 residues. The V end lost 3 bases, the J end lost 3 bases, and 24 bases lay between the germline ends. Germline CDR1 and CDR2: SGHRS and YFSETQ. For the CDR3, the DNA is TGCGCCAGCAGCTCGCACGCTAACGCCGGGACACTTGAAGAGACCCAGTACTTC. Translation gives CASSSHANAGTLEETQYF. The whole variable domain, remainder taken from reference TRBV5-1 and TRBJ2-5, is KAGVTQTPRYLIKTRGQQVTLSCSPISGHRSVSWYQQTPGQGLQFLFEYFSETQRNKGNFPGRFSGRQFSNSRSEMNVSTLELGDSALYLCASSSHANAGTLEETQYFGPGTRLLVL.

This sequence joins TRBV28 and TRBJ1-1, with TRBD1 identical over 8 bases. This CDR3 is 13 amino acids long. V gave up 7 bases and J gave up 4 bases; unmatched junction bases: 5. Per germline, CDR1 MDHEN and CDR2 SYDVKM. This CDR3 is CASTTGAFTEAFF. DNA of the CDR3: TGTGCCAGCACGACAGGGGCATTCACTGAAGCTTTCTTT.

This clone was found once. This chain uses TRBV5-1 with TRBJ2-7, with D possibly TRBD2 on 5 matching bases. Trimming took 1 base from V and 7 from J, leaving 15 bases between them. CDR1 is SGHRS, CDR2 YFSETQ, per germline. This CDR3 is 14 amino acids long. The CDR3 region has the DNA TGCGCCAGCAGCTTGACCATATCCCCGGGAGAGCAGTACTTC. Its protein product is CASSLTISPGEQYF.

This chain uses TRBV23-1 with TRBJ1-6; D is unresolved. TRBV23-1 is known as an ORF, though its function is uncertain. Trimming removed 3 bases at V and 5 bases at J, with 8 bases between. The CDR3 is made up of 14 amino acids. CDR3 sequence reads: CASSHRVNNSPLHF. The CDR3 DNA reads as TGCGCCAGCAGTCACCGGGTAAATAATTCACCCCTCCACTTT.

This chain connects TRBV6-1 to TRBJ2-3; no definite D call. From germline, CDR1 is MNHNS and CDR2 SASEGT. V lost 4 bases and J lost 0, with 11 bases in between. The length of the CDR3 is 15 residues. The CDR3 sequence is CASSAILTSTDTQYF. CDR3 nucleotide sequence: TGTGCCAGCAGTGCAATACTCACTAGCACAGATACGCAGTATTTT.

Details on this clone: Sequence at one end of the junction differs from germline and may be a read error. The V call is TRBV6-1, the J call TRBJ2-5; D is perhaps TRBD2 (6 bases). CDR3 length equals 15 residues. The germline gives CDR1 MNHNS, CDR2 SASEGT. The CDR3 is CAGSGPSGLLETQYF. The CDR3 nucleotides read TGTGCCGGCAGTGGCCCGAGCGGGCTTTTAGAGACCCAGTACTTC.